This T cell receptor (beta chain) comes out of a study of cytomegalovirus exposure and HLA in healthy donors. Study-wide findings and caveats: Most CMV-associated TCR beta chains were later found to appear HLA-restricted. Apart from CMV serostatus, no immune exposure information was available.

The PCR made use of 60 Vbeta and 13 Jbeta primers. Sequencing used immunoSEQ multiplex PCR; TCRdb keeps in-frame clones, though not all of them. Of 110,000 or so clones listed, roughly 80% are singletons. Regarding this clone: Antigen: not known.

This CDR3 is 14 amino acids long. Germline values: CDR1 SSHAT, CDR2 FNYEAQ (reference sequence). J lost 9 bases, V lost 5 bases, and 9 bases had no gene match. Sample: PBMCs. The receptor was derived from a woman in her fifties or sixties in good health and CMV-seropositive. J is TRBJ2-1 and V is TRBV7-7, with 8 bases that match TRBD2. CDR3 residues: CASSPSGSGGEQFF. The CDR3 DNA reads as TGTGCCAGCAGCCCGAGCGGGAGTGGTGGTGAGCAGTTCTTC.